This paragraph reports one T cell receptor (beta chain). The method was immunoSEQ multiplex PCR; TCRdb's version includes in-frame clones alone and lacks a portion of them. The sample holds around 1.5 million clones, 95% to 99% seen once. This CDR3 spans 15 amino acids. Germline assignment: CDR1 SGHRS and CDR2 YFSETQ. Germline trimming cut 6 bases from V and 2 bases from J; bases unmatched to any gene: 8. This entry comes from a study of shared clonotypes between healthy human individuals. The chain is built from TRBV5-1 and TRBJ2-5; 9 bases fit TRBD2. What was sequenced was naive CD4+ T cells sorted from blood. The subset is: CD45RA+ positively selected. This receptor was obtained from a man younger than 45 in good health. CDR3 sequence: CASNLLTSGQETQYF. The CDR3 DNA sequence: TGCGCCAGCAACCTCCTGACTAGCGGACAAGAGACCCAGTACTTC.